This paragraph reports one TCR beta chain. The target antigen is unknown. The assay used deep level. Profiling relied on immunoSEQ multiplex PCR, and the TCRdb table lists in-frame clones only, not all of them. This sample has over 1.4 million clones, with 96% found just once. The source of the sample is a study of shared clonotypes between healthy human individuals. General study findings and limits: Non-shared clonotypes showed lower generation probabilities than clonotypes common to all four donors.

CDR3 length: 14 residues. The germline CDR1 and CDR2 sequences are SGHDN and FVKESK. Trimming stripped 5 bases from V and 2 bases from J, with 12 bases between. This chain uses TRBV14 with TRBJ2-5; D is perhaps TRBD2 (6 bases). The receptor's source is a man between 25 and 39 years old in good health. The sequencing input was naive CD4+ T cells sorted from blood. Subset: CD45RA+ positively selected. The CDR3 is CASSRQAGQETQYF. The CDR3 coding sequence is TGTGCCAGCAGCAGGCAGGCGGGACAAGAGACCCAGTACTTC.